This T cell receptor (beta chain) was recovered during a study of blood T cell repertoires in COVID-19. Study-wide context: T cells, B-cell-depleted T cells, or PBMCs supplied cDNA or gDNA.

This clone was detected only a few times. The trim removed 7 bases at V and 5 bases at J, leaving 9 bases unmatched. CDR3 size: 15 residues. CDR1 and CDR2 from the germline V gene are SGHVS and FQNEAQ. Repertoires were generated with immunoSEQ multiplex PCR, while TCRdb's copy carries only in-frame clones and drops some. The sample gives about 200,000 clones, about 78% of which show up once; 5.5% is in the top ten. The gene calls are TRBV7-8 and TRBJ2-1; 9 positions match TRBD1. Sequencing input: peripheral blood. The receptor was derived from a woman between 65 and 79 years old with acute or convalescent COVID-19. CDR3 DNA sequence: TGTGCCAGCATCCTTACCGGGACAGGGAACAATGAGCAGTTCTTC. It codes for CASILTGTGNNEQFF.